Listed here are 20 T cell receptor beta chains from one sample, sequenced in a study of identical twins. TCRdb re-called the 5' RACE reads with MiXCR, one entry per CDR3 protein. The sample yields 1.5 million to 2 million distinct CDR3 sequences, more than 30% seen once. Input material: cord blood. Every receptor here comes from a newborn girl in good health.

The chain combines TRBV9 with TRBJ2-3; no reliable D call. The CDR3 sequence is 13 residues long. Germline assignment: CDR1 SGDLS and CDR2 YYNGEE. V was trimmed by 0 bases and J by 6 bases, leaving 8 bases between them. In nucleotides, the CDR3 is TGTGCCAGCAGCGTAGGCCCCCGGGATACGCAGTATTTT. Amino acid sequence: CASSVGPRDTQYF.

The chain uses TRBV7-2 and TRBJ2-1; D might be TRBD2 (6 bases). Judging by the DNA end, TRBJ2-7 fits better; the J call may be wrong. CDR3 length: 16 residues. Germline assignment: CDR1 SGHTA and CDR2 FQGNSA. The CDR3 DNA reads as TGTGCCAGCAGCTCTGGGCCGGGACTTGCGTACAATGAGCAGTACTTC. This gives the protein CASSSGPGLAYNEQYF.

The chain carries TRBV10-3 and TRBJ2-7, with TRBD2 matching 13 bases. The CDR3 runs 15 residues. The V and J ends lost 9 bases and 7 bases, in that order; junction bases with no gene match: 12. CDR1 and CDR2 (germline): ENHRY, SYGVKD. The chain's CDR3 is CAIRTSGSHYNEQYF. CDR3 DNA: TGTGCCATACGGACTAGCGGGAGTCACTACAATGAGCAGTACTTC.

This chain uses TRBV7-6 with TRBJ2-3; D perhaps matches TRBD1 (6 bases). V lost 0 bases and J 5 bases, leaving 12 bases between the germline ends. The CDR3 has 15 residues. Germline V CDR1 and CDR2: SGHVS, FNYEAQ. The CDR3 protein is CASSLATQGLDTQYF. DNA for the CDR3: TGTGCCAGCAGCTTAGCGACGCAGGGGTTAGATACGCAGTATTTT.

This clonotype has ten or more counts. The chain recombines TRBV4-2 with TRBJ2-7, with D maybe TRBD2 (5 bases). CDR1 LGHNA and CDR2 YNFKEQ come from the germline V gene. The V end was cut by 0 bases, the J end by 7 bases, with 16 bases between. The CDR3 consists of 15 residues. The CDR3 protein is CASSQDRGSYNEQYF. In DNA, the CDR3 is TGTGCCAGCAGCCAAGATCGGGGTAGTTACAATGAGCAGTACTTC.

The table lists this clonotype with many counts. This chain joins TRBV6-1 and TRBJ2-4, with D maybe TRBD2 (5 bases). Germline CDR1 MNHNS, CDR2 SASEGT. The CDR3 extends over 12 amino acids. Trimming stripped 7 bases from V and 6 bases from J, with 10 bases between. The CDR3 spells CASTGWGNIQYF. The CDR3 coding sequence is TGTGCCAGCACGGGGTGGGGAAACATTCAGTACTTC.

This clonotype was observed a few times. The chain employs TRBV3-1 and TRBJ2-1, with a weak D call TRBD1 (5 bases). There are 15 residues in the CDR3. CDR1 is LGHDT and CDR2 is YNNKEL in the germline V gene (reference sequence). Trimming left V 1 base short and J 4 bases short, with 11 bases between. The CDR3 region is CASSQVPTAYNEQFF. The CDR3 DNA is TGTGCCAGCAGCCAAGTACCGACAGCGTACAATGAGCAGTTCTTC.

This chain uses TRBV6-1 with TRBJ2-7, with TRBD2 matching over 10 bases. Germline V gives CDR1 MNHNS, CDR2 SASEGT. The CDR3 runs 15 residues. The V segment lost 7 bases and the J segment 5 bases; nucleotides outside the gene matches: 11. CDR3 amino acids: CASTHRLAGMNEQYF. As DNA, the CDR3 is TGTGCCAGCACCCACCGACTAGCGGGCATGAACGAGCAGTACTTC.

This clonotype turned up a few times. The rearrangement joins TRBV3-1 to TRBJ1-2, with 7 bases fitting TRBD1. There are 15 residues in the CDR3. V was clipped by 5 bases and J by 1 base; unmatched bases: 7. In germline, CDR1 is LGHDT, CDR2 YNNKEL (reference sequence). CDR3 protein: CASSYNHRGNYGYTF. CDR3 in DNA: TGTGCCAGCAGCTACAACCACAGGGGTAACTATGGCTACACCTTC.

The chain has TRBV11-3 and TRBJ2-3; 9 bases fit TRBD2. This CDR3 is 17 amino acids long. Germline CDR1 SGHNT, CDR2 YENEEA. After removal of 2 bases from V and 1 base from J, the junction contained 7 bases not matched to a gene. Written as DNA, the CDR3 is TGTGCCAGCAGCTTACGTCGAGTAGCGGGGGGCACAGATACGCAGTATTTT. Translating gives CASSLRRVAGGTDTQYF. The full variable domain, its missing parts supplied by reference TRBV11-3 and TRBJ2-3, is EAGVVQSPRYKIIEKKQPVAFWCNPISGHNTLYWYLQNLGQGPELLIRYENEEAVDDSQLPKDRFSAERLKGVDSTLKIQPAELGDSAVYLCASSLRRVAGGTDTQYFGPGTRLTVL.

The V gene is TRBV12-3 or TRBV12-4, the J gene TRBJ2-1; weak D call: TRBD2 (6 bases). With 9 bases removed from V and 2 bases from J, the gap between germline ends came to 17 bases. CDR3 length: 15 amino acids. The CDR3 DNA reads as TGTGCCAGTTATACCGGGAGAGCGCCCTACAATGAGCAGTTCTTC. Encoded protein: CASYTGRAPYNEQFF.

The chain couples TRBV20-1 to TRBJ1-6, with 10 bases identical to TRBD1. Germline loops: CDR1 DFQATT, CDR2 SNEGSKA (reference sequence). V dropped 0 bases and J dropped 5; count of bases not matched to a gene: 4. The CDR3 is 16 residues long. As DNA, the CDR3 is TGCAGTGCTAGAGAAAATGGACAGGGGGATAATTCACCCCTCCACTTT. Its protein is CSARENGQGDNSPLHF.

The J gene is TRBJ1-6, the V gene TRBV6-1, with D possibly being TRBD1 (6 bases). The CDR3 is 17 amino acids. Looked up from germline, CDR1 is MNHNS and CDR2 is SASEGT. The ends were cut back, 4 bases at V and 4 bases at J, with 17 bases in the middle. The CDR3 nucleotides are TGTGCCAGCAGTGGGCCCACAGGGACCCATTATAATTCACCCCTCCACTTT. It codes for CASSGPTGTHYNSPLHF.

This clonotype has a handful of counts. The V call is TRBV27, the J call TRBJ2-7; the D is unclear. Germline V gene lookup returns CDR1 MNHEY and CDR2 SMNVEV (reference sequence). The V gene lost 7 bases and the J gene lost 4 bases, with 14 bases spanning the gap. The CDR3 spans 13 residues. The CDR3: CASKYPVSYEQYF. The DNA of the CDR3 is TGTGCCAGCAAATACCCCGTTTCGTACGAGCAGTACTTC.

This clonotype was picked up many times. This rearrangement joins TRBV6-5 to TRBJ2-1; 7 bases line up with TRBD2. Losses at the gene ends were 0 bases for V and 0 bases for J; bases not matched to a gene: 5. CDR1 and CDR2 from the germline V gene are MNHEY and SVGAGI. This CDR3 spans 17 amino acids. CDR3 loop: CASSYSKLAVSYNEQFF. The CDR3 DNA sequence: TGTGCCAGCAGTTACTCGAAGCTAGCGGTCTCCTACAATGAGCAGTTCTTC.

This clonotype was observed a handful of times. CDR3 DNA: TGCAGTGCTGTGAGCGACACTAATGAAAAACTGTTTTTT. Protein: CSAVSDTNEKLFF. J is TRBJ1-4 and V is TRBV20-1, with D hard to call. With 5 bases removed from V and 2 bases from J, the gap between germline ends came to 9 bases. CDR3 size: 13 residues. Germline V gives CDR1 DFQATT, CDR2 SNEGSKA (reference sequence).

The chain links TRBV20-1 to TRBJ1-6; 10 positions match TRBD1. The J segment lost 9 bases and the V segment lost 6 bases, leaving 5 bases of the junction unmatched. Germline lookup yields CDR1 DFQATT and CDR2 SNEGSKA (reference sequence). The CDR3 runs to 13 residues. The CDR3 reads CSAPGTGVSPLHF. In nucleotides, the CDR3 is TGCAGTGCCCCCGGGACAGGGGTTTCACCCCTCCACTTT.

The V and J genes are TRBV3-1 and TRBJ2-1; D is unresolved. With 11 bases removed from V and 5 bases from J, the gap between germline ends came to 16 bases. Per germline, CDR1 LGHDT and CDR2 YNNKEL (reference sequence). The CDR3 is made up of 13 amino acids. The CDR3 bases are TGTGCCTCTCAGCTTTTTCCAGACAATGAGCAGTTCTTC. Residues: CASQLFPDNEQFF.

In regard to this clonotype: A much larger clone sits a single nucleotide away, making a read error possible. For the CDR3, the DNA is TGCGGTGCTAGCGGGAGCCCAGATACGCAGTATTTT. It yields the protein CGASGSPDTQYF. This chain connects TRBV20-1 to TRBJ2-3, with 10 bases matching TRBD2. This CDR3 spans 12 amino acids. Germline CDR1 and CDR2: DFQATT and SNEGSKA (reference sequence).

The chain joins TRBV5-6 to TRBJ2-5; D not resolved. Germline V gives CDR1 SGHDT, CDR2 YYEEEE. The length of the CDR3 is 14 residues. V shed 5 bases and J shed 0 bases, with 11 bases lying between them. The CDR3 here is CASSRRRHQETQYF. In nucleotides, the CDR3 is TGTGCCAGCAGTCGAAGACGGCACCAAGAGACCCAGTACTTC.